The present TCR beta chain was sequenced within a study of cytotoxic CD8 clonotypes in ibrutinib-treated CLL. The wider study: There were 11 relapsed/refractory patients and 15 treatment-naive patients, and around 17 were IGHV unmutated. Sequencing produced an average of around 260,000 productive templates and 85,000 to 100,000 productive rearrangements per sample.

Study conclusions and caveats: Sustained-remission patients were sampled at one set of times and progressing patients at different ones.

Profiling relied on immunoSEQ multiplex PCR, and the TCRdb table lists in-frame clones only, not all of them. The table shows hundreds of thousands of clones, with roughly 79% occurring only once. On this clone itself: What it binds is unknown.

In germline, CDR1 is SGHKS, CDR2 YYEKEE (reference sequence). CDR3 length equals 13 residues. The V gene lost 0 bases and the J gene lost 9 bases, with 12 bases spanning the gap. The source material was PBMCs, sampled before ibrutinib treatment. The rearrangement uses TRBV5-5 and TRBJ1-2; D gene unclear. The clonotype comes from a human donor with chronic lymphocytic leukemia. The CDR3 sequence: CASSLDHPMSYTF. CDR3 DNA sequence: TGTGCCAGCAGCTTGGACCACCCTATGAGCTACACCTTC. Together with reference TRBV5-5 and TRBJ1-2, the CDR3 gives the full variable domain: DAGVTQSPTHLIKTRGQQVTLRCSPISGHKSVSWYQQVLGQGPQFIFQYYEKEERGRGNFPDRFSARQFPNYSSELNVNALLLGDSALYLCASSLDHPMSYTFGSGTRLTVV.